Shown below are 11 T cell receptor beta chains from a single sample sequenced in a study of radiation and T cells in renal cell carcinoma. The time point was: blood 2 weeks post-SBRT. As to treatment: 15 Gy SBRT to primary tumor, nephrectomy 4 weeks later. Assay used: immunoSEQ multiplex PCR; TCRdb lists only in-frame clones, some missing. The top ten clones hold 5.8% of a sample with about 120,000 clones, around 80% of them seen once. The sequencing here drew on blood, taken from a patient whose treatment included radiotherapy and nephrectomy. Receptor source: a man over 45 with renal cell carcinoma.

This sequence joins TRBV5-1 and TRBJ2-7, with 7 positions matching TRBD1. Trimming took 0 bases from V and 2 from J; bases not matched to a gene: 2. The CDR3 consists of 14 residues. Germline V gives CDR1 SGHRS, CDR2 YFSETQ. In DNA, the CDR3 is TGCGCCAGCAGCTTGGGGACAGGCGCCTACGAGCAGTACTTC. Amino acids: CASSLGTGAYEQYF.

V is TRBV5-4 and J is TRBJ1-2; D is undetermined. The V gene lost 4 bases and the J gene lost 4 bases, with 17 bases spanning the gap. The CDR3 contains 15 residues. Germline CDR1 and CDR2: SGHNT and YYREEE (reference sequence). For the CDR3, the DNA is TGTGCCAGCAGCCAAAGACAAGGAAAAGGCTATGGCTACACCTTC. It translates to CASSQRQGKGYGYTF.

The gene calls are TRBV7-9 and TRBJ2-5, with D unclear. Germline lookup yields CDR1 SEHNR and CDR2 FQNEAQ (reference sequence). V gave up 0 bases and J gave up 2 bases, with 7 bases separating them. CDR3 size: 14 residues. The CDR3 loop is CASSLAYVQETQYF. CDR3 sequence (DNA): TGTGCCAGCAGCTTAGCTTACGTACAAGAGACCCAGTACTTC.

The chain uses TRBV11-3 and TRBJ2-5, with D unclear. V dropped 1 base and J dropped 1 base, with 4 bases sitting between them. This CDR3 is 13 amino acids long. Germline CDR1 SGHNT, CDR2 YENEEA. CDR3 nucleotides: TGTGCCAGCAGCTTAGGAAGCCAAGAGACCCAGTACTTC. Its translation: CASSLGSQETQYF. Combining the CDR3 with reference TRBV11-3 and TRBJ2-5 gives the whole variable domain EAGVVQSPRYKIIEKKQPVAFWCNPISGHNTLYWYLQNLGQGPELLIRYENEEAVDDSQLPKDRFSAERLKGVDSTLKIQPAELGDSAVYLCASSLGSQETQYFGPGTRLLVL.

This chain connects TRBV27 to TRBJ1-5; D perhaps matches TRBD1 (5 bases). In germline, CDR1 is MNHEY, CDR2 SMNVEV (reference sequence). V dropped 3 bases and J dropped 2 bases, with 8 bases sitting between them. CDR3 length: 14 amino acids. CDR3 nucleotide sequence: TGTGCCAGCAGTTTGGGACGGGGCAATCAGCCCCAGCATTTT. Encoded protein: CASSLGRGNQPQHF.

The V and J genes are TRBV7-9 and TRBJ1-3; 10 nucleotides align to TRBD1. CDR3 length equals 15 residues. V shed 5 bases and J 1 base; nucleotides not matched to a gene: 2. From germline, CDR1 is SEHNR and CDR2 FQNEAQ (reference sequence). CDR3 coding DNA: TGTGCCAGCAGCCGGACAGGGGGATCTGGAAACACCATATATTTT. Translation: CASSRTGGSGNTIYF.

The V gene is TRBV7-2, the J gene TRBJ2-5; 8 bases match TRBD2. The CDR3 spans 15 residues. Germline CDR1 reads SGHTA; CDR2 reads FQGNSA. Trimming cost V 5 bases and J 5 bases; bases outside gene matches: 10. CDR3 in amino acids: CASSPPRGAWETQYF. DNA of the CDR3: TGTGCCAGCAGCCCACCGCGGGGGGCATGGGAGACCCAGTACTTC.

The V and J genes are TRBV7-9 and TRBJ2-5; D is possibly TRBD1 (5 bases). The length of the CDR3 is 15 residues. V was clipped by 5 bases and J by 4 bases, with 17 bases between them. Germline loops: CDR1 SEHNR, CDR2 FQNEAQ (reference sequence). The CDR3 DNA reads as TGTGCCAGCAGCCCAGGGCTGGCTGGGTCAGAGACCCAGTACTTC. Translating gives CASSPGLAGSETQYF.

DNA of the CDR3: TGCAGCGTTGAAGAGGGCTATGGCTACACCTTC. Encoded protein: CSVEEGYGYTF. This sequence joins TRBV29-1 and TRBJ1-2, with no clear D. Trimming pared 0 bases from V and 4 bases from J, leaving 3 bases between. Germline V gene data show CDR1 as SQVTM and CDR2 as ANQGSEA. The CDR3 length is 11 residues.

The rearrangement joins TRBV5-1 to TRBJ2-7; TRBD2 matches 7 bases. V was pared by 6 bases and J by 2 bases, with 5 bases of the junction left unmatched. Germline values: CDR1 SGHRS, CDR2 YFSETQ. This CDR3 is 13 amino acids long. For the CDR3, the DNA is TGCGCCAGCATGGCTAGCGGCACCTACGAGCAGTACTTC. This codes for CASMASGTYEQYF.

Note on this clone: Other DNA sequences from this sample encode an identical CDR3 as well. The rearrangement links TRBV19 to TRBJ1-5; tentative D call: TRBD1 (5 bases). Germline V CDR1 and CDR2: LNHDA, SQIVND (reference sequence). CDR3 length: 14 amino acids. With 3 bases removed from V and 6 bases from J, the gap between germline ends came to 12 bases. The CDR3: CASSIRQGGQPQHF. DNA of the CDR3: TGTGCCAGTAGTATCCGCCAGGGCGGTCAGCCCCAGCATTTT.